This T cell receptor (beta chain) was identified in a study of blood T cell repertoires in COVID-19. Generated by immunoSEQ multiplex PCR, the TCRdb table keeps only in-frame clones and is missing some. The sample carries tens of thousands of clones, 81% recorded once. This TCR was sampled from a man aged 45-60 years with active or convalescent COVID-19. Material for sequencing was peripheral blood.

CDR3 residues: CASSLLSSYNEQFF. CDR3 bases: TGCGCCAGCAGCTTGCTTAGCTCCTACAATGAGCAGTTCTTC. The chain joins TRBV5-1 to TRBJ2-1; D gene unclear. With 1 base removed from V and 0 bases from J, the gap between germline ends came to 5 bases. Germline loops: CDR1 SGHRS, CDR2 YFSETQ. There are 14 residues in the CDR3.